Each of the 10 T cell receptor beta chains below was sequenced from the same sample in a study of early T cells in non-severe SARS-CoV-2 infection. TCRdb ran MiXCR on the 5' RACE reads and lists one entry per CDR3 protein. The sample records approximately 42,000 distinct CDR3 sequences, 6% to 7.5% being singletons. The sample taken for sequencing was whole blood. Receptors were obtained from an adult who was a healthcare worker with PCR-confirmed SARS-CoV-2 infection or an uninfected control (not recorded which).

The genes are TRBV3-1 and TRBJ1-3; D ambiguous. Trimming took 1 base from V and 1 from J, leaving 8 bases between them. The V gene's germline CDR1 is LGHDT and CDR2 YNNKEL (reference sequence). The CDR3 totals 15 residues. The CDR3 spells CASSQGGGSGNTIYF. The CDR3 DNA reads as TGTGCCAGCAGCCAAGGGGGAGGTTCTGGAAACACCATATATTTT.

Only a few counts were recorded for this clonotype. The chain employs TRBV7-2 and TRBJ2-7, with 11 bases that match TRBD2. Germline V gene data show CDR1 as SGHTA and CDR2 as FQGNSA. The V segment lost 5 bases and the J segment 4 bases; nucleotides outside the gene matches: 4. CDR3 size: 14 residues. The CDR3 reads CASSPTSGGYEQYF. CDR3 coding DNA: TGTGCCAGCAGCCCTACTAGCGGGGGTTACGAGCAGTACTTC.

The chain links TRBV5-4 to TRBJ2-2; D is unresolved. V dropped 1 base and J dropped 1 base, with 2 bases sitting between them. The CDR3 runs to 13 residues. CDR1 is SGHNT, CDR2 YYREEE, per germline (reference sequence). CDR3 loop: CASSLRNTGELFF. CDR3 DNA sequence: TGTGCCAGCAGCTTGCGGAACACCGGGGAGCTGTTTTTT.

This clonotype was recorded at least ten times. V usage is TRBV4-3 and J usage is TRBJ1-5; D gene unclear. Germline values: CDR1 LGHNA, CDR2 YSLEER. The CDR3 sequence is 16 residues long. Trimming stripped 3 bases from V and 3 bases from J, with 15 bases between. The CDR3 here is CASSQGIGRTNQPQHF. Written as DNA, the CDR3 is TGCGCCAGCAGCCAGGGGATAGGCAGAACCAATCAGCCCCAGCATTTT.

This clonotype has only a few counts. The chain is built from TRBV13 and TRBJ1-1; D remains unclear. The CDR3 runs 13 residues. V was clipped by 6 bases and J by 3 bases, with 11 bases between them. The germline CDR1 and CDR2 sequences are PRHDT and FYEKMQ (reference sequence). For the CDR3, the DNA is TGTGCCAGCAGTCGCCTCGGGGACACTGAAGCTTTCTTT. Encoded protein: CASSRLGDTEAFF.

This clonotype came up many times. This sequence joins TRBV27 and TRBJ1-1; D remains unclear. The CDR3 totals 13 residues. V dropped 5 bases and J dropped 4 bases, with 11 bases sitting between them. The V gene's germline CDR1 is MNHEY and CDR2 SMNVEV (reference sequence). The CDR3 sequence: CASSLHRGTEAFF. CDR3 in DNA: TGTGCCAGCAGTCTCCATCGAGGCACTGAAGCTTTCTTT.

This clonotype has only a few counts. This sequence joins TRBV2 and TRBJ1-6, with D unresolved. The CDR3 loop spans 12 amino acids. Per the germline V gene, CDR1 is SNHLY and CDR2 is FYNNEI. V was clipped by 6 bases and J by 5 bases, with 5 bases between them. The CDR3 spells CASRADNSPLHF. The CDR3 coding sequence is TGTGCCAGCAGGGCAGATAATTCACCCCTCCACTTT.

This rearrangement joins TRBV12-3 or TRBV12-4 to TRBJ2-5, with TRBD1 identical over 7 bases. Trimming at V came to 7 bases and at J to 5 bases, leaving 7 bases not matched to a gene. CDR3 length equals 13 residues. The CDR3 region is CASTRQGSETQYF. CDR3 in DNA: TGTGCCAGCACCCGACAGGGTTCGGAGACCCAGTACTTC.

The CDR3: CASSLAGTGVSPLHF. DNA of the CDR3: TGTGCCAGCAGCTTAGCCGGGACAGGGGTATCACCCCTCCACTTT. The chain carries TRBV7-2 and TRBJ1-6; 10 bases fit TRBD1. The J segment lost 10 bases and the V segment lost 0 bases, leaving 3 bases of the junction unmatched. Germline V gene lookup returns CDR1 SGHTA and CDR2 FQGNSA. The CDR3 extends over 15 amino acids.

The chain employs TRBV20-1 and TRBJ2-6; unclear D gene. Trimming cost V 1 base and J 0 bases, with 16 bases left between them. This CDR3 is built from 18 residues. CDR1 DFQATT and CDR2 SNEGSKA come from the germline V gene (reference sequence). The CDR3 DNA reads TGCAGTGCTAGAGTGGGCGGAGTGCCCCCCTCTGGGGCCAACGTCCTGACTTTC. It is translated as CSARVGGVPPSGANVLTF.